One T cell receptor (beta chain) is described in this entry. Its antigen is currently unknown. This record comes from a study of cytomegalovirus exposure and HLA in healthy donors. Study-wide findings and caveats: Reports showed the classifier diagnosing cytomegalovirus status with high specificity and sensitivity. The CMV antigen specificity of three CMV-associated chains was confirmed through in vitro analysis. The authors enumerated 164 TCR beta chains as linked to cytomegalovirus. Rarity characterized most TCR sequences, yet some public TCRs appeared in many donors.

TCRdb keeps only in-frame clones here, not all; method: immunoSEQ multiplex PCR. The table records tens of thousands of clones, 89% of them present only once. The V end lost 7 bases, the J end lost 1 base, and 7 bases lay between the germline ends. The CDR3 runs to 12 residues. From germline, CDR1 is MDHEN and CDR2 SYDVKM. This receptor was obtained from a woman in her late teens or twenties in good health and CMV-seronegative. Sample: PBMCs. The chain joins TRBV28 to TRBJ1-2; no definite D call. CDR3 amino acids: CASTQDNYGYTF. The CDR3 region has the DNA TGTGCCAGCACGCAGGATAACTATGGCTACACCTTC.